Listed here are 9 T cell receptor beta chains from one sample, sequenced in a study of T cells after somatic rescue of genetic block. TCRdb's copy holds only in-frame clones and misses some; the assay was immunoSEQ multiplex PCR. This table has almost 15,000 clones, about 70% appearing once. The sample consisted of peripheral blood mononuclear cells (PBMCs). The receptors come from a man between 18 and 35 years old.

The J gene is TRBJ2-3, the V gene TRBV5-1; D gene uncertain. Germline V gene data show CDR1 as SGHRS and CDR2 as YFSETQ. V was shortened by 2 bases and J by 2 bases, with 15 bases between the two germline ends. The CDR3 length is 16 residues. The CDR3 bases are TGCGCCAGCAGCTTAGAAAAGAGGATCTTCACAGATACGCAGTATTTT. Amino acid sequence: CASSLEKRIFTDTQYF.

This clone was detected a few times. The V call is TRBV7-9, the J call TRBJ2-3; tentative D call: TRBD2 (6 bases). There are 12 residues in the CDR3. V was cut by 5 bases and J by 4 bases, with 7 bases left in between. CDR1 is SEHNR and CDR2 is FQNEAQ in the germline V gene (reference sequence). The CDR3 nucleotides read TGTGCCAGCAGCCCGGGGGCAGATACGCAGTATTTT. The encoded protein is CASSPGADTQYF.

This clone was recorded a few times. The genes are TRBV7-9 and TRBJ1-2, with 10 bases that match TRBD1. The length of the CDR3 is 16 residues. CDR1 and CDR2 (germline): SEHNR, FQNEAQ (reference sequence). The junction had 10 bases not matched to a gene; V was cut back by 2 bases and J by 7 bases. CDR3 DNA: TGTGCCAGCAGCTTATCCGACAGGGGGCAATTGGGTGGCTACACCTTC. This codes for CASSLSDRGQLGGYTF.

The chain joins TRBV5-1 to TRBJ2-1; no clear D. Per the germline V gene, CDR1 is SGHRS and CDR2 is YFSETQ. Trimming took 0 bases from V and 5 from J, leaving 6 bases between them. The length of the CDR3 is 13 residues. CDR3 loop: CASSLAADNEQFF. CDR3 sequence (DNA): TGCGCCAGCAGCTTGGCGGCAGACAATGAGCAGTTCTTC.

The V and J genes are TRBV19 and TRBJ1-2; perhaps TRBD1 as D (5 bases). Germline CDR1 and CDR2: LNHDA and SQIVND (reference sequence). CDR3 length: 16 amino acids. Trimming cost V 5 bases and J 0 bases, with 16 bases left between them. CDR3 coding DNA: TGTGCCAGTAGTCATCCGTACGACAGAGCTAACTATGGCTACACCTTC. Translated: CASSHPYDRANYGYTF.

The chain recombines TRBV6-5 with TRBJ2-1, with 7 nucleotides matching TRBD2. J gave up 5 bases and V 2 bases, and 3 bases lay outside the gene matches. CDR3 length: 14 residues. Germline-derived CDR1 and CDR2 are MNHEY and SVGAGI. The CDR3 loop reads CASSYRTRNNEQFF. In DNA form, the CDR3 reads TGTGCCAGCAGTTACAGGACTAGGAACAATGAGCAGTTCTTC.

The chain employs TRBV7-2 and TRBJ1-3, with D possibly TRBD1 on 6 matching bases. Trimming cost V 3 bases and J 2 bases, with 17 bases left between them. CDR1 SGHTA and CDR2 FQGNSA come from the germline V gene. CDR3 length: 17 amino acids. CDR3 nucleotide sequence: TGTGCCAGCAGCTTCTACGGACAGCCAAAGGCTGGAAACACCATATATTTT. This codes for CASSFYGQPKAGNTIYF.

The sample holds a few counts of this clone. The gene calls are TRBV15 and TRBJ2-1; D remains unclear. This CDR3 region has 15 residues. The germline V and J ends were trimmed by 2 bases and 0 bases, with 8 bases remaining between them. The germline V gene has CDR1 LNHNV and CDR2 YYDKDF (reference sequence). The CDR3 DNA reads TGTGCCACCAGCAGACACCTTAGCTCCTACAATGAGCAGTTCTTC. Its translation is CATSRHLSSYNEQFF.

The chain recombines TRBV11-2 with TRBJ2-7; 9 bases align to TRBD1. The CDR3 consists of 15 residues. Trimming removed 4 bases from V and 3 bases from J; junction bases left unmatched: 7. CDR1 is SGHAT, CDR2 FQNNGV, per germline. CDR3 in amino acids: CASSSHGTGRYEQYF. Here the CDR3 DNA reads TGTGCCAGCAGCTCTCACGGGACAGGGCGCTACGAGCAGTACTTC.